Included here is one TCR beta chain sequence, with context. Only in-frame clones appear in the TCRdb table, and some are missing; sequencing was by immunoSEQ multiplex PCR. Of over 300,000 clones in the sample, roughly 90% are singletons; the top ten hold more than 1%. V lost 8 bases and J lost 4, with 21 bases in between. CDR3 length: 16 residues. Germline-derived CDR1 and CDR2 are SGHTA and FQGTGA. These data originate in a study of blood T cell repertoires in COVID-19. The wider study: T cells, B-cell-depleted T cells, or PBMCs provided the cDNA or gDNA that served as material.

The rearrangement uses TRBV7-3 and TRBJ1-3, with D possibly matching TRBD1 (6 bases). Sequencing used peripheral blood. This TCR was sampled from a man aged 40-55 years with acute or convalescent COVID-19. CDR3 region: CASDPGGGPGGNTIYF. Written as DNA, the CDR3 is TGTGCCAGCGACCCCGGGGGGGGCCCCGGGGGAAACACCATATATTTT.